This T cell receptor beta chain comes out of a study of metastatic and nonmetastatic thyroid tumors (dated by TCRdb to 2019 to 2021). The study in broad terms: For patients with malignant and with benign thyroid disease, the researchers compared repertoires between peripheral blood samples and tumor or nodule tissue samples. What the authors observed across the whole study: TCR beta diversity was reported as significantly higher in malignant tumors than in benign nodules, in both blood and tumor samples.

Before undergoing thyroid surgery, none of the patients had been given any kind of treatment. Patient clinical samples collected from about 2012 to 2018 were retrospectively analysed using T-cell receptor beta sequencing. Here V drops 4 bases and J drops 5 bases, and the junction holds 6 bases not matched to any gene. Including cysteine and phenylalanine, the CDR3 has 14 amino acids. Here the CDR3 DNA is all that survives: 42 bases in frame from base 1. This clone showed up many times. No cognate antigen has been identified for it. Nothing much larger sits one base from this clone, and base qualities are not available. Other DNA variants within this sample encode the same CDR3. Libraries were prepared through PCR. TCRdb records Illumina HiSeq 4000 as the sequencer. The TCR beta-chain CDR3 region of each patient was profiled by high-throughput sequencing. The study's processing was this. CDR3 differences across clinicopathological groups were used to build a classifier for discriminating distant-metastatic papillary thyroid cancer patients. To measure repertoire diversity the researchers used the Shannon index, while the Morisita-Horn index served to gauge how similar the tumor and blood repertoires were. Using fastp at Q25 and MiXCR, TCRdb reprocessed the public reads and kept productive beta chains. The V and J calls and clone size are TCRdb's, not the authors'. This sample holds about 25,000 clones; about 20% were observed only once. The ten largest clonotypes hold about 25% of the sample.

This sequence originates from a male donor with papillary thyroid cancer or a benign thyroid nodule (not recorded which). Some clones in this sample may be carry-over from other donors' samples. The sample was blood. The chain couples TRBV12-3 or TRBV12-4 to TRBJ1-1, with 8 middle bases fitting TRBD1. The CDR3 reads CASSSGDRGTEAFF. The sequence in DNA is TGTGCCAGCAGTTCCGGAGACAGGGGTACTGAAGCTTTCTTT.